Listed here is a single T cell receptor (beta chain). These data originate in a study of shared clonotypes between healthy human individuals. Each sorted subset replicate got 200 ng genomic DNA, tens of thousands of genomes. In the original workflow: With immunoSEQ giving junction-only sequences and no quality scores, filtering differed. Assay: immunoSEQ multiplex PCR; the TCRdb copy retains only in-frame clones and omits some. For V, J and clone size, that table is used; D and trimming come from the DNA. Counted here are roughly 1,100,000 clones, under 80% occurring once; the ten biggest clones make up 1.4% to 1.5%. V shed 7 bases, J shed 4 bases, and the junction held 7 bases outside the gene matches. The CDR3 length is 15 residues. CDR1 MNHNY and CDR2 SVGAGI come from the germline V gene (reference sequence).

J is TRBJ2-3 and V is TRBV6-6, with 11 bases identical to TRBD2. The sequence was collected from a young man in good health. Input material: memory CD4+ T cells sorted from blood. This sample's subset: CD45RA-negative fraction. The CDR3 coding sequence is TGTGCCAGCAAAGGTCCACTAGCGGGGGCAGATACGCAGTATTTT. Protein: CASKGPLAGADTQYF.